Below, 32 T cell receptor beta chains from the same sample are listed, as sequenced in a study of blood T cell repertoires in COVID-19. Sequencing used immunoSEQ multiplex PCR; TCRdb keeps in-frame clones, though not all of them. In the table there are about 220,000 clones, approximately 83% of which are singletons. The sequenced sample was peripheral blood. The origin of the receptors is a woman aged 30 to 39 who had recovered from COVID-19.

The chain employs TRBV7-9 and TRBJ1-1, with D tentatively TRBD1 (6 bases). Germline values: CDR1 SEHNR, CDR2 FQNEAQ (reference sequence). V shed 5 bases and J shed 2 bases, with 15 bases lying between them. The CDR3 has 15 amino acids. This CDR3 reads CASSRPGHPNTEAFF. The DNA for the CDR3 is TGTGCCAGCAGCCGACCGGGACACCCTAACACTGAAGCTTTCTTT.

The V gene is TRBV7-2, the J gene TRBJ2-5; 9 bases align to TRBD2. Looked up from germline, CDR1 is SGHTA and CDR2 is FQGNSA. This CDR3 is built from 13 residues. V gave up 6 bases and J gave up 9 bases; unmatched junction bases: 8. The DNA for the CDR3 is TGTGCCAGCAGTTCCGGGACTAGCCTTGCCCAGTACTTC. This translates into CASSSGTSLAQYF.

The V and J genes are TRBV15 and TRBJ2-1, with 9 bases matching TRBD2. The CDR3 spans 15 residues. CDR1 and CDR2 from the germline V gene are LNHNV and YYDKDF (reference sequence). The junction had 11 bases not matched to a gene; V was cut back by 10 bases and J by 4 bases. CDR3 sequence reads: CAITKRLAGYNEQFF. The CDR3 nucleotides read TGTGCCATAACCAAGAGGCTAGCGGGGTACAATGAGCAGTTCTTC. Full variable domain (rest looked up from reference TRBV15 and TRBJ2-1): DAMVIQNPRYQVTQFGKPVTLSCSQTLNHNVMYWYQQKSSQAPKLLFHYYDKDFNNEADTPDNFQSRRPNTSFCFLDIRSPGLGDTAMYLCAITKRLAGYNEQFFGPGTRLTVL.

CDR3 amino acids: CASSLVPGMNTEAFF. In DNA, the CDR3 is TGCGCCAGCAGCTTGGTTCCGGGGATGAACACTGAAGCTTTCTTT. The genes are TRBV5-1 and TRBJ1-1; unclear D gene. The CDR3 contains 15 residues. With 0 bases removed from V and 0 bases from J, the gap between germline ends came to 9 bases. CDR1 SGHRS and CDR2 YFSETQ come from the germline V gene.

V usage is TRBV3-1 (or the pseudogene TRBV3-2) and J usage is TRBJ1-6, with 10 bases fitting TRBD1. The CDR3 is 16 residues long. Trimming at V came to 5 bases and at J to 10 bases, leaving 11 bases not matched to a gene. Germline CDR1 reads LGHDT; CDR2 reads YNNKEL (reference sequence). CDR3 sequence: CASSSRGQGEGSPLHF. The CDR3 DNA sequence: TGTGCCAGCAGCTCACGAGGACAGGGGGAGGGATCACCCCTCCACTTT.

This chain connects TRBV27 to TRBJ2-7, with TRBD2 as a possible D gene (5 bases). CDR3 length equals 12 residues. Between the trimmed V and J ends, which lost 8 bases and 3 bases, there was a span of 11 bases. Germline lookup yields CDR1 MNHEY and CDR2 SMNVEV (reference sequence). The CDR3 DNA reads TGTGCCAGCGGGTCGGGGATCTACGAGCAGTACTTC. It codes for CASGSGIYEQYF.

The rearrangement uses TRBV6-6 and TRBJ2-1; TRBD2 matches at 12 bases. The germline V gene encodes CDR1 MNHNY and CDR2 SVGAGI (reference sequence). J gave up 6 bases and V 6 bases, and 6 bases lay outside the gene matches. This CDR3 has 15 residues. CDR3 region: CASRARTSGVNEQFF. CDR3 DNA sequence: TGTGCCAGCAGGGCTCGGACTAGCGGGGTCAATGAGCAGTTCTTC.

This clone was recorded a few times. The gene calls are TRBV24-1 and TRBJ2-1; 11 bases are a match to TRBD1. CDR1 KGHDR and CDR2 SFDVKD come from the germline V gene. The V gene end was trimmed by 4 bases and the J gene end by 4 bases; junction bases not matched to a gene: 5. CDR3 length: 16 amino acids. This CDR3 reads CATSDMDRGLYNEQFF. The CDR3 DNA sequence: TGTGCCACCAGTGACATGGACAGGGGGCTGTACAATGAGCAGTTCTTC.

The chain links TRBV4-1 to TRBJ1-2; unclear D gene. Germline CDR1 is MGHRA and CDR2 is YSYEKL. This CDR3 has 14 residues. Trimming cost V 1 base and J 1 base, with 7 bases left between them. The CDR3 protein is CASSQVSGNYGYTF. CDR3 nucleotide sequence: TGCGCCAGCAGCCAAGTGTCCGGTAACTATGGCTACACCTTC.

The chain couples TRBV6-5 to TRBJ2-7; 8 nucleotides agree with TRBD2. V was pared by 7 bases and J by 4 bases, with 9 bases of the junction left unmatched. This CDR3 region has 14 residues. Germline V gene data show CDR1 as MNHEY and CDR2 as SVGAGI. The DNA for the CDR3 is TGTGCCAGCATCGAAGGCGGGAGGAATTACGAGCAGTACTTC. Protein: CASIEGGRNYEQYF.

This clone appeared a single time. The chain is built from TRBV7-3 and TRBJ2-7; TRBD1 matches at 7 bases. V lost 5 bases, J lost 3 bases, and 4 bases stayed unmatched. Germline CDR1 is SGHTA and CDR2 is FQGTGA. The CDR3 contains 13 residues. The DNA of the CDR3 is TGTGCCAGCAGCCTGGGACAGAACTACGAGCAGTACTTC. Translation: CASSLGQNYEQYF. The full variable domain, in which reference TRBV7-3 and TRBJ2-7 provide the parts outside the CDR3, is GAGVSQTPSNKVTEKGKYVELRCDPISGHTALYWYRQSLGQGPEFLIYFQGTGAADDSGLPNDRFFAVRPEGSVSTLKIQRTERGDSAVYLCASSLGQNYEQYFGPGTRLTVT.

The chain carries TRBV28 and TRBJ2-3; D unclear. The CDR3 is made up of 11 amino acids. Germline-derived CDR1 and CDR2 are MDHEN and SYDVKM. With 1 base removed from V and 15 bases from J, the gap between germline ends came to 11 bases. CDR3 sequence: CASSLSLEYYF. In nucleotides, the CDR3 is TGTGCCAGCAGTTTATCCCTAGAGTATTATTTT.

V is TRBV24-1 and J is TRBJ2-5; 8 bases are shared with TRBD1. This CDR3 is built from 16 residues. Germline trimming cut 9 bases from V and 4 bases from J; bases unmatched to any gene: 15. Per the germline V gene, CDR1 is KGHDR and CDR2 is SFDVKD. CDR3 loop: CATARRPGTGRETQYF. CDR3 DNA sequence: TGTGCCACCGCACGTCGGCCAGGGACAGGTAGAGAGACCCAGTACTTC.

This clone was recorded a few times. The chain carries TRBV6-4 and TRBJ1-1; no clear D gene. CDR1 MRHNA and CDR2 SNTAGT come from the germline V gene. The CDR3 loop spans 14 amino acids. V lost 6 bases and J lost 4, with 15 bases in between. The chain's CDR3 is CASRAGVEGTEAFF. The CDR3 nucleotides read TGTGCCAGCAGAGCCGGGGTAGAGGGCACTGAAGCTTTCTTT.

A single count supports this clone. The CDR3 loop is CASSLPGQGLYEQFF. The CDR3 DNA reads as TGTGCCAGCAGCTTACCGGGACAGGGGCTATACGAGCAGTTCTTC. The rearrangement joins TRBV5-4 to TRBJ2-1; 10 nucleotides match TRBD1. V was clipped by 2 bases and J by 10 bases; unmatched bases: 9. Germline lookup yields CDR1 SGHNT and CDR2 YYREEE (reference sequence). The CDR3 sequence is 15 residues long.

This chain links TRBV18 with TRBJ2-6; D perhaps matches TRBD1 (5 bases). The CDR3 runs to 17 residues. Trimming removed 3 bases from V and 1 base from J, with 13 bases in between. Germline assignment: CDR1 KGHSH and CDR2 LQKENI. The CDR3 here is CASSPTAYPSGANVLTF. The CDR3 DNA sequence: TGTGCCAGCTCACCGACAGCATACCCATCTGGGGCCAACGTCCTGACTTTC.

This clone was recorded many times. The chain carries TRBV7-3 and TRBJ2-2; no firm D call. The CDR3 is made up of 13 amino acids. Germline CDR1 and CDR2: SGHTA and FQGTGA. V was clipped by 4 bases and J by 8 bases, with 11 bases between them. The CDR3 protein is CASSSLRSGELFF. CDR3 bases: TGTGCCAGCAGCTCCCTACGTTCAGGGGAGCTGTTTTTT.

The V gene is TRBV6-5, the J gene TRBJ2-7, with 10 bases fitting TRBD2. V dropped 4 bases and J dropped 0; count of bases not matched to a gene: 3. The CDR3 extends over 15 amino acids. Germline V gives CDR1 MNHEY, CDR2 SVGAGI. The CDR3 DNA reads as TGTGCCAGCAGTTCGGGGACTAGCGCCTCCTACGAGCAGTACTTC. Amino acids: CASSSGTSASYEQYF.

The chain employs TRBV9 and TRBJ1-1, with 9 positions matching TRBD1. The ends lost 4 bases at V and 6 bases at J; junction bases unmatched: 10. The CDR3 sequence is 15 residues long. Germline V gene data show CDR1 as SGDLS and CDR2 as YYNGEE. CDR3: CASSPHVGQGAEAFF. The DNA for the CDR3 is TGTGCCAGCAGCCCCCATGTGGGACAGGGCGCTGAAGCTTTCTTT.

The DNA of the CDR3 is TGCGCCAGCAGCTTACAGGGGGGTGAAAAACTGTTTTTT. It specifies CASSLQGGEKLFF. This chain links TRBV5-1 with TRBJ1-4; TRBD1 matches 8 bases. CDR3 length: 13 amino acids. The germline V gene has CDR1 SGHRS and CDR2 YFSETQ. J lost 7 bases, V lost 2 bases, and 1 base had no gene match.

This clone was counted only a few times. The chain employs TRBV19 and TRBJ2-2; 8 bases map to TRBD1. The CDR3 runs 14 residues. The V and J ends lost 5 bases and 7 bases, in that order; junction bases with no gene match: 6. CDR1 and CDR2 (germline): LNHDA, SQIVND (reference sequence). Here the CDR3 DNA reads TGTGCCAGTAGTTTCGGACAGGGTGTCGGGGAGCTGTTTTTT. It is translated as CASSFGQGVGELFF.

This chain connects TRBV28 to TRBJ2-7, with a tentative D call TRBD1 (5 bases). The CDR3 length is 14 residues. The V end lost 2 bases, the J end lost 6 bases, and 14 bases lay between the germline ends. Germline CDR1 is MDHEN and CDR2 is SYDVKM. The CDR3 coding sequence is TGTGCCAGCAGTTTAGTTCAGGGCGAAGGCGAGCAGTACTTC. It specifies CASSLVQGEGEQYF.

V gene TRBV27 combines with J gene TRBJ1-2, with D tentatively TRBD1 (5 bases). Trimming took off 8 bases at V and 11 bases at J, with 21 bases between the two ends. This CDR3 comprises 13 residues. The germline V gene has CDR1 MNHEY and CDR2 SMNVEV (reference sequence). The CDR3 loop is CASSFRGVGRYTF. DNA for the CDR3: TGTGCCAGCTCGTTTCGGGGGGTTGGGCGGTACACCTTC.

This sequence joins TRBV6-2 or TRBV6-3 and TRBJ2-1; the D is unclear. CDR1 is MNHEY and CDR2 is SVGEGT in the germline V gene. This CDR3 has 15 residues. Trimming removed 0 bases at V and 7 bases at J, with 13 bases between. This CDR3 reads CASSYSLEMVNEQFF. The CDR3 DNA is TGTGCCAGCAGTTACTCTCTAGAGATGGTGAATGAGCAGTTCTTC.

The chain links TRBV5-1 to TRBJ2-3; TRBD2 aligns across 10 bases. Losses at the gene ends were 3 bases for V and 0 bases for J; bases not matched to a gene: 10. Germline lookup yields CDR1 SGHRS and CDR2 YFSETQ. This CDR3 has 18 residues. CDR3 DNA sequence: TGCGCCAGCAGCTCGAAGAAGATGGGACTAGCGAGCACAGATACGCAGTATTTT. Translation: CASSSKKMGLASTDTQYF.

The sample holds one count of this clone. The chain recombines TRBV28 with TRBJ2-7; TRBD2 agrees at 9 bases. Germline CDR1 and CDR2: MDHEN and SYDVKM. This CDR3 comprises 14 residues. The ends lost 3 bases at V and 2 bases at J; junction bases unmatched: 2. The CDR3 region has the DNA TGTGCCAGCAGTTTGGCGGGAGGGGCCTACGAGCAGTACTTC. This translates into CASSLAGGAYEQYF.

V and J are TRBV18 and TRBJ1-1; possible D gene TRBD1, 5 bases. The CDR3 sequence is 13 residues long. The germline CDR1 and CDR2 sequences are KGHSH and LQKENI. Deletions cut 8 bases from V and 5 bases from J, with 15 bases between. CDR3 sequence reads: CASLGDGRTEAFF. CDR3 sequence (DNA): TGTGCCAGCCTAGGGGATGGTCGGACTGAAGCTTTCTTT.

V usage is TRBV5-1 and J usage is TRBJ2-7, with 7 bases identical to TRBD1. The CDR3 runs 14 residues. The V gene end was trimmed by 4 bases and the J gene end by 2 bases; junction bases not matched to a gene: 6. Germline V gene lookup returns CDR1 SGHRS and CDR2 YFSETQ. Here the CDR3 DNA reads TGCGCCAGCAGCCCGGACAGGCTACCCTACGAGCAGTACTTC. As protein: CASSPDRLPYEQYF.

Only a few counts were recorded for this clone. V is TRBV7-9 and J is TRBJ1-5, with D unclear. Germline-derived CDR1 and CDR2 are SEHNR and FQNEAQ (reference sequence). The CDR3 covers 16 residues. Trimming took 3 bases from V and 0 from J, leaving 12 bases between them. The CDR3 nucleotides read TGTGCCAGCAGCTTCTGGAGTCTGGATAGCAATCAGCCCCAGCATTTT. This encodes CASSFWSLDSNQPQHF.

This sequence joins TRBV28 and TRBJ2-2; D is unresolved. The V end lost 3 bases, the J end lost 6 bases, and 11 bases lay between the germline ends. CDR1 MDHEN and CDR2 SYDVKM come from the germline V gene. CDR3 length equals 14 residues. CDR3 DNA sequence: TGTGCCAGCAGTTTCTTGAGCCTGGCCGGGGAGCTGTTTTTT. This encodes CASSFLSLAGELFF.

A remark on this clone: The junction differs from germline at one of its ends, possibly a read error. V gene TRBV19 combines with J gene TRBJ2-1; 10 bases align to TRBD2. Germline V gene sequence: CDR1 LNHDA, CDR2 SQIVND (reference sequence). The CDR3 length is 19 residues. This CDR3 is CVSSRGRGVASGSTDEQFF. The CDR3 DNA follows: TGTGTCAGTAGTAGGGGCAGGGGGGTGGCTAGCGGGAGTACGGATGAGCAGTTCTTC.

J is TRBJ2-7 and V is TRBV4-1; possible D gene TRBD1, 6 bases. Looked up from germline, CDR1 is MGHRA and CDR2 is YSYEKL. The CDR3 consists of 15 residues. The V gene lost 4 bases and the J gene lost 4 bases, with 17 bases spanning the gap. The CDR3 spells CASSLRDTDPYEQYF. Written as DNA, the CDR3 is TGCGCCAGCAGCCTCCGGGACACCGATCCTTACGAGCAGTACTTC.